This T cell receptor beta chain appears in the sequencing data of a study of cytomegalovirus exposure and HLA in healthy donors. The overall study: Earlier results showed approximately 110 million unique TCR beta sequences derived from approximately 180 million T cells.

The CDR3 is 14 amino acids. Per germline, CDR1 GTSNPN and CDR2 SVGIG (reference sequence). J was trimmed by 10 bases and V by 0 bases; bases with no gene match: 5. With 60 Vbeta and 13 Jbeta primers, the PCR was carried out. Sequencing used immunoSEQ multiplex PCR; TCRdb keeps in-frame clones, though not all of them. The table records under 150,000 clones, roughly four fifths of them present only once. The receptor comes from a male donor in good health and CMV-seropositive. The material sequenced was PBMCs. The chain uses TRBV30 and TRBJ1-6; 8 bases are shared with TRBD1. The CDR3 sequence: CAWSVIQGVSPLHF. DNA of the CDR3: TGTGCCTGGAGTGTAATACAGGGGGTGTCACCCCTCCACTTT.